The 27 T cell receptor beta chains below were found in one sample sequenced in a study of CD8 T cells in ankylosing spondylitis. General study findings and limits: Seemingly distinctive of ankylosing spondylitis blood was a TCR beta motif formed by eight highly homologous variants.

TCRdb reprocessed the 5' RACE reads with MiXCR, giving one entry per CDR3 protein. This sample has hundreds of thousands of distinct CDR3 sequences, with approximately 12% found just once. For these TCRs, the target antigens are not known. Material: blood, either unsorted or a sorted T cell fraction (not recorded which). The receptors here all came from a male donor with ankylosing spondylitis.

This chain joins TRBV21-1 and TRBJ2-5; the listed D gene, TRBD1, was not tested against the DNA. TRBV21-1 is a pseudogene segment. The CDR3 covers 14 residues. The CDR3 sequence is CASSKVAGEETQYF. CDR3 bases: TGTGCCAGCAGCAAAGTCGCAGGGGAAGAGACCCAGTACTTC.

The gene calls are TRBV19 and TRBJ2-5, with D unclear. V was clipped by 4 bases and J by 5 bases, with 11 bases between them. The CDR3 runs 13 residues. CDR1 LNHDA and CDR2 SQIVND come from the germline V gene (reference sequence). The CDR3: CASSKIGYETQYF. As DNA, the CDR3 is TGTGCCAGTAGTAAGATAGGGTACGAGACCCAGTACTTC.

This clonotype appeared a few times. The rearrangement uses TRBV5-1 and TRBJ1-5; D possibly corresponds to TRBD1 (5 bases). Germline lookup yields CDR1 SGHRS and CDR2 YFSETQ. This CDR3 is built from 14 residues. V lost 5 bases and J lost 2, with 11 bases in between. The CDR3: CASREGTGNQPQHF. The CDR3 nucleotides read TGCGCCAGCAGGGAGGGGACCGGCAATCAGCCCCAGCATTTT.

Here the CDR3 DNA reads TGCAGTGCTAGGAGGACTAGCGGGGTGAATGAGCAGTTCTTC. Residues: CSARRTSGVNEQFF. The chain couples TRBV20-1 to TRBJ2-1; 12 bases map to TRBD2. This CDR3 is built from 14 residues. Per germline, CDR1 DFQATT and CDR2 SNEGSKA (reference sequence). Trimming removed 3 bases from V and 7 bases from J; junction bases left unmatched: 4.

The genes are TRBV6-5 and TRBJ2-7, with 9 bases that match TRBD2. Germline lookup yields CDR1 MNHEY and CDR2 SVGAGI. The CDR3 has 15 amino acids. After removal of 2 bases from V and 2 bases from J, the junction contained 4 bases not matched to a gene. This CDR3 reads CASSYQTSGTYEQYF. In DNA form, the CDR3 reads TGTGCCAGCAGTTACCAGACTAGCGGTACCTACGAGCAGTACTTC.

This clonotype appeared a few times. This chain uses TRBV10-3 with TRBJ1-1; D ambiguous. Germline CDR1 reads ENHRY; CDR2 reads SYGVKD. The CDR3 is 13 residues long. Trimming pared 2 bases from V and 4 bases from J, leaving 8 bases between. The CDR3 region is CAISEGVSTEAFF. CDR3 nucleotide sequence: TGTGCCATCAGTGAGGGGGTTTCCACTGAAGCTTTCTTT.

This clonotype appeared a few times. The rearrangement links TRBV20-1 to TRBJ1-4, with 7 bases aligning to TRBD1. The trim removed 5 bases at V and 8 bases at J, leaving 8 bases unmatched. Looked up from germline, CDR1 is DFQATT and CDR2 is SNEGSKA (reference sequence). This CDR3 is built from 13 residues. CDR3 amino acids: CSAPTGLSEKLFF. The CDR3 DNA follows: TGCAGTGCTCCGACAGGGCTTAGCGAAAAACTGTTTTTT.

The CDR3 DNA sequence: TGTGCCAGCAGCCTTCAGCGGGGGCCGGCCTACGAGCAGTACTTC. Residues: CASSLQRGPAYEQYF. V is TRBV7-2 and J is TRBJ2-7; 8 positions match TRBD2. Germline V gene lookup returns CDR1 SGHTA and CDR2 FQGNSA. V gave up 5 bases and J gave up 2 bases; unmatched junction bases: 8. The length of the CDR3 is 15 residues.

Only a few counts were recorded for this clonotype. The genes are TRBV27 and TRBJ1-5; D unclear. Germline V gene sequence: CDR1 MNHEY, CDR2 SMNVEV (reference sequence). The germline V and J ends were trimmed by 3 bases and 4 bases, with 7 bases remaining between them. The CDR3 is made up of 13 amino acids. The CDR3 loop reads CASSFTENQPQHF. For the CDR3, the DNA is TGTGCCAGCAGTTTTACAGAGAATCAGCCCCAGCATTTT.

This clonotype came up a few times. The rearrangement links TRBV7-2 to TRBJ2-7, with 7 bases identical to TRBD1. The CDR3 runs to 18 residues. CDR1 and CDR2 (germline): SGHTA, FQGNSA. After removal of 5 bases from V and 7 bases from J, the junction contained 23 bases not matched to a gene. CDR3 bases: TGTGCCAGCAGCGTACGCTTAACGAGGGACAGCATGATGACGGAGCAGTACTTC. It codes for CASSVRLTRDSMMTEQYF.

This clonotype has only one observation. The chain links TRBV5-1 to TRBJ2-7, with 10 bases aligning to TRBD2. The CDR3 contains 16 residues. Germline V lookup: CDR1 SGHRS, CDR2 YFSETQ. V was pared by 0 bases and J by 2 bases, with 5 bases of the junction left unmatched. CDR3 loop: CASSLVASGRTYEQYF. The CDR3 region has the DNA TGCGCCAGCAGCTTGGTAGCTAGCGGGAGAACCTACGAGCAGTACTTC.

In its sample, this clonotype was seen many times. This CDR3 reads CASTGTGTPSSYEQYF. CDR3 nucleotide sequence: TGTGCCAGCACCGGTACCGGGACACCGAGCTCCTACGAGCAGTACTTC. The chain employs TRBV28 and TRBJ2-7; tentative D call: TRBD1 (6 bases). This CDR3 has 16 amino acids. The germline V and J ends were trimmed by 7 bases and 0 bases, with 19 bases remaining between them. Germline CDR1 MDHEN, CDR2 SYDVKM.

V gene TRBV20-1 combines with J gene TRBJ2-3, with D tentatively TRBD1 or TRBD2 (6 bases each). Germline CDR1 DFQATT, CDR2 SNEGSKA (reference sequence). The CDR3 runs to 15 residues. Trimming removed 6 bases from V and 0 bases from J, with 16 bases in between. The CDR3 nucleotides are TGCAGTGCCCTGAGAGGGGGGACTAGCACAGATACGCAGTATTTT. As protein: CSALRGGTSTDTQYF.

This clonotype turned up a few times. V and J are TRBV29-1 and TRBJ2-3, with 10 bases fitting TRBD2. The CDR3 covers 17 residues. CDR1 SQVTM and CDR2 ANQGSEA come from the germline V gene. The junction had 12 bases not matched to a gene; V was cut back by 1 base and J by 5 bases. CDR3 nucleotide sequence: TGCAGCGTTGAAGGCGGGACAGTGGGACTAGCGATAGATACGCAGTATTTT. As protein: CSVEGGTVGLAIDTQYF.

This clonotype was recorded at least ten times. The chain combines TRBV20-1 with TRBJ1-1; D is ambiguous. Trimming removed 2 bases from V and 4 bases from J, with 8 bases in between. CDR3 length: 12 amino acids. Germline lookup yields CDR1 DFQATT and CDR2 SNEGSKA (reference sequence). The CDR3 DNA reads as TGCAGTGCTAGACTTGGACCCACTGAAGCTTTCTTT. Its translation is CSARLGPTEAFF.

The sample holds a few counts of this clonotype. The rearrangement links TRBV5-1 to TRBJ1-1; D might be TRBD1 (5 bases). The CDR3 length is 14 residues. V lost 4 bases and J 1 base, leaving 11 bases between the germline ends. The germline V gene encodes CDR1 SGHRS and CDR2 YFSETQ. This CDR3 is CASSRAGQNTEAFF. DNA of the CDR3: TGCGCCAGCAGCAGAGCCGGACAGAACACTGAAGCTTTCTTT.

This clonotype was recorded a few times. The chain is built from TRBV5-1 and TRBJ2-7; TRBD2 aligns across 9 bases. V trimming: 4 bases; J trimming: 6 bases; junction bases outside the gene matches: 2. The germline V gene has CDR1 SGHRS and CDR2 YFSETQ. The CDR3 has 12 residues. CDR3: CASSPSGIEQYF. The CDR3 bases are TGCGCCAGCAGCCCTAGCGGGATCGAGCAGTACTTC.

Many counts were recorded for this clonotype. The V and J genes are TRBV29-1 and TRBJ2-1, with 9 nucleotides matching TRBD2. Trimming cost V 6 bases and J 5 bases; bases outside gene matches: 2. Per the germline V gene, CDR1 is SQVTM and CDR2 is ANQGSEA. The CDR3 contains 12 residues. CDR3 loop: CSVGLANNEQFF. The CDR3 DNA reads TGCAGCGTGGGACTAGCAAACAATGAGCAGTTCTTC.

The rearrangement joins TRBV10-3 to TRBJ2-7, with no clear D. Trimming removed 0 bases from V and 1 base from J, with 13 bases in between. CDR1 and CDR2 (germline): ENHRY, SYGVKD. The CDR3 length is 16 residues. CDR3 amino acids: CAISESGGDISYEQYF. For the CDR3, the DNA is TGTGCCATCAGTGAGTCAGGTGGAGACATTTCCTACGAGCAGTACTTC.

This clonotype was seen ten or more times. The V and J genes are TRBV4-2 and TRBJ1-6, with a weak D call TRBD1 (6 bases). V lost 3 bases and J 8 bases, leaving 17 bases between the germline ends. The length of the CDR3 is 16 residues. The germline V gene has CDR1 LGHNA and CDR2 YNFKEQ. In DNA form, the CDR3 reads TGTGCCAGCAGCCAGACGACAGCGGGGGCCTATTCACCCCTCCACTTT. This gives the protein CASSQTTAGAYSPLHF.

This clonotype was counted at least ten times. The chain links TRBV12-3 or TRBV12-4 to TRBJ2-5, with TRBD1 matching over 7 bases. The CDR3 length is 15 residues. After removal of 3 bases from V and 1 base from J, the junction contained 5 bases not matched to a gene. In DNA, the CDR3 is TGTGCCAGCAGTTTGTCGGGACAGCTCCAAGAGACCCAGTACTTC. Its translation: CASSLSGQLQETQYF.

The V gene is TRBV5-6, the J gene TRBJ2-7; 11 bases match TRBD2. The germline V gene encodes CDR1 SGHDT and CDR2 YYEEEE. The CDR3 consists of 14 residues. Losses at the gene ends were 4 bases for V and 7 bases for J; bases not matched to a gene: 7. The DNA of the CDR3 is TGTGCCAGCAGCCAACTAGCGGGGGAGGATGAGCAGTACTTC. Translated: CASSQLAGEDEQYF.

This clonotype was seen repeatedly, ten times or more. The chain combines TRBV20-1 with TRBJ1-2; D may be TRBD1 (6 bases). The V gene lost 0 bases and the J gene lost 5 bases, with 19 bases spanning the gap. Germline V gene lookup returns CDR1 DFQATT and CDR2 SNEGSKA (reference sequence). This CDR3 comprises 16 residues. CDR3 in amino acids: CSARDSVWRGLYGYTF. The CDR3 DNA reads TGCAGTGCTAGAGATTCTGTGTGGAGGGGGTTGTATGGCTACACCTTC.

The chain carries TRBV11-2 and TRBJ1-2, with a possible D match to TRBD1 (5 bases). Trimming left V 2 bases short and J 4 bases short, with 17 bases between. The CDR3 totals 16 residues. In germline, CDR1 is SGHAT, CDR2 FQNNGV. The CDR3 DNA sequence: TGTGCCAGCAGCTTAACGCGGTCGCAGGGCTTCTATGGCTACACCTTC. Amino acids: CASSLTRSQGFYGYTF.

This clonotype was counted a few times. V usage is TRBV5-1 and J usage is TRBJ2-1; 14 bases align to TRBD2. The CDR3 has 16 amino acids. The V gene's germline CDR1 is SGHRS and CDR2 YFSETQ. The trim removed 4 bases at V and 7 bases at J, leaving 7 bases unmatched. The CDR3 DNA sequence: TGCGCCAGCAGCCTCGGGACTAGCGGGAGTTTGAATGAGCAGTTCTTC. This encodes CASSLGTSGSLNEQFF. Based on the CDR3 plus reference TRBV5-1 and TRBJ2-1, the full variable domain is KAGVTQTPRYLIKTRGQQVTLSCSPISGHRSVSWYQQTPGQGLQFLFEYFSETQRNKGNFPGRFSGRQFSNSRSEMNVSTLELGDSALYLCASSLGTSGSLNEQFFGPGTRLTVL.

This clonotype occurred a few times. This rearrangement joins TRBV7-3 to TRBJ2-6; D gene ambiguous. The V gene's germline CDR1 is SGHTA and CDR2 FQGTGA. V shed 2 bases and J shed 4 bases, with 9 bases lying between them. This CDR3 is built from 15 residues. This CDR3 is CASSLDGNGANVLTF. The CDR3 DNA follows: TGTGCCAGCAGCTTAGATGGGAACGGGGCCAACGTCCTGACTTTC.

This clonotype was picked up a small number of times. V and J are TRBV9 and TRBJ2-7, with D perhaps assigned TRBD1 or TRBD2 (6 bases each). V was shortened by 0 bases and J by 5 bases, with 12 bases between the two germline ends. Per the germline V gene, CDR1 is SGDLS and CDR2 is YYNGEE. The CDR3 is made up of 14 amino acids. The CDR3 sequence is CASSVAPRGHEQYF. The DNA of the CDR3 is TGTGCCAGCAGCGTAGCCCCTCGGGGGCACGAGCAGTACTTC.